This T cell receptor (beta chain) is from a study of blood T cell repertoires in COVID-19. Turning to the study itself: Acute-phase and convalescent COVID-19 samples originated in the United States, Italy and Spain. Sample material is recorded as cDNA or gDNA derived from T cells, B-cell-depleted T cells, or PBMCs.

Trimming left V 5 bases short and J 0 bases short, with 10 bases between. The germline gives CDR1 LNHDA, CDR2 SQIVND (reference sequence). The CDR3 length is 14 residues. Source study methods: The assay estimated nucleated cells by amplifying reference gene primers. Libraries were prepared by immunoSEQ multiplex PCR; TCRdb keeps only in-frame clonotypes and omits some of them. For V, J and clone size, that table is used; D and trimming come from the DNA. Here the sample spans a few hundred thousand clones, about 90% being singletons. The sequence was obtained from an elderly man with acute or convalescent COVID-19. Specimen: peripheral blood. The chain combines TRBV19 with TRBJ1-1, with D unclear. CDR3 sequence: CASSYEQMNTEAFF. The CDR3 DNA sequence: TGTGCCAGTAGTTACGAACAGATGAACACTGAAGCTTTCTTT.